A single TCR beta chain is shown here with its context. TCRdb reprocessed the 5' RACE reads and keeps a single row for each CDR3 protein, giving no DNA. This repertoire includes more than 400,000 distinct CDR3 sequences. The sample is drawn from a study of T cells expressing NK-cell markers. The length of the CDR3 is 14 residues. The V gene's germline CDR1 is DFQATT and CDR2 SNEGSKA (reference sequence). The TCR originated in a woman aged 18 to 69 in good health. The rearrangement joins TRBV20-1 to TRBJ2-1; TCRdb lists TRBD2, though no DNA is available to test this call. Sequencing input: blood T cells: a sorted CD56 or NKG2C T cell subset, CD4+ or CD8+ T cells, or bulk PBMC T cells (not recorded which). CDR3 amino acids: CSAQAVSSYNEQFF.